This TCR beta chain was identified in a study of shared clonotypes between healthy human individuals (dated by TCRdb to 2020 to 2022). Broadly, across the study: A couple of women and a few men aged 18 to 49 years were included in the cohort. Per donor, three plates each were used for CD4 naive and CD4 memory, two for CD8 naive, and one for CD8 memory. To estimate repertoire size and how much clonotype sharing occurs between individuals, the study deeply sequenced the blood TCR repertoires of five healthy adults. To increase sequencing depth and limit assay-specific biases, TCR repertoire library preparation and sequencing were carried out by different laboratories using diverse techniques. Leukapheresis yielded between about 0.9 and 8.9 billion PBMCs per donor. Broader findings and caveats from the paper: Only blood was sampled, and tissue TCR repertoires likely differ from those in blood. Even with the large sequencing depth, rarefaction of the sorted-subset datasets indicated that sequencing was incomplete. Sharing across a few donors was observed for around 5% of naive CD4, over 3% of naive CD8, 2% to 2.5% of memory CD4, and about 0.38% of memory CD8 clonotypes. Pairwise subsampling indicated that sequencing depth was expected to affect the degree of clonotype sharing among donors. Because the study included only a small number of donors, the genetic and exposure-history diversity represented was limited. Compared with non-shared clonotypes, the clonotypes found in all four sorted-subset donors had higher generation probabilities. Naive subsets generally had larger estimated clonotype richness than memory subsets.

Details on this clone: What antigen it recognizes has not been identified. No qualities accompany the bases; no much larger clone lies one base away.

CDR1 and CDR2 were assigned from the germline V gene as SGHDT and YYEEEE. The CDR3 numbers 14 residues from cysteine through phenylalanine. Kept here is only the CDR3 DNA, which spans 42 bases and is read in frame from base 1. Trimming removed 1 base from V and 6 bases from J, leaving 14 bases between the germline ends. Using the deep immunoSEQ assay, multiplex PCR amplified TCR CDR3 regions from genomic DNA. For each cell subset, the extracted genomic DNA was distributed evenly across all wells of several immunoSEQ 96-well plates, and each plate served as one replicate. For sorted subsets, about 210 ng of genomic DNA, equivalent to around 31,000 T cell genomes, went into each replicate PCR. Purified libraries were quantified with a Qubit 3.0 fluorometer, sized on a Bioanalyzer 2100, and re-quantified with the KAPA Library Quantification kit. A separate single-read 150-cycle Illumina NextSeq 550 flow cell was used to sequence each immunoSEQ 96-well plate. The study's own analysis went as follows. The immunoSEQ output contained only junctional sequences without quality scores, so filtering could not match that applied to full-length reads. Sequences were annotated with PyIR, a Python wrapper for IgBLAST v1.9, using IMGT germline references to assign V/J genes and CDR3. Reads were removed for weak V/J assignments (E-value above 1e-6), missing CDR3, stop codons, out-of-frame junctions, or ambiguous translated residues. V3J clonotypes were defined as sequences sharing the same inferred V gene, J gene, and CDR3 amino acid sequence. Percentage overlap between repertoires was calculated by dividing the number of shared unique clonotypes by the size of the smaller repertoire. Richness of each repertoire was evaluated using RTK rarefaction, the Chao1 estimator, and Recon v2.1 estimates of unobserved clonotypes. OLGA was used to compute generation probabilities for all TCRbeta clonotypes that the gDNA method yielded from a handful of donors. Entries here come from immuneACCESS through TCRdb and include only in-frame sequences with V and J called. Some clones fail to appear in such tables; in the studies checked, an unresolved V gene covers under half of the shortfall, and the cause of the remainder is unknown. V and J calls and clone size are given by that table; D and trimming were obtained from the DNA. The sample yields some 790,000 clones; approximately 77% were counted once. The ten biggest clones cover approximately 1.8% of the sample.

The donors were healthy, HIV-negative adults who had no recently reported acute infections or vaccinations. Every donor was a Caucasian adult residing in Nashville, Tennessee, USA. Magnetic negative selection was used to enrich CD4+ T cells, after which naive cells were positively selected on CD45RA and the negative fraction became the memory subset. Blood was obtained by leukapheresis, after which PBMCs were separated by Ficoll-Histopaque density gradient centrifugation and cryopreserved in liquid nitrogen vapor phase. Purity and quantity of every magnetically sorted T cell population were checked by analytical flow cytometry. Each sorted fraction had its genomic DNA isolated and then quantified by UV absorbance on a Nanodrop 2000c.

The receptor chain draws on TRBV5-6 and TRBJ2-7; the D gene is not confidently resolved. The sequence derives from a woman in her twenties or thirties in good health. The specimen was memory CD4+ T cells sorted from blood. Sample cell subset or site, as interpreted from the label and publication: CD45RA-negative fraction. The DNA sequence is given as TGTGCCAGCAGCTTGAGGCTACAGTTGGGCGAGCAGTACTTC. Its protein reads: CASSLRLQLGEQYF.